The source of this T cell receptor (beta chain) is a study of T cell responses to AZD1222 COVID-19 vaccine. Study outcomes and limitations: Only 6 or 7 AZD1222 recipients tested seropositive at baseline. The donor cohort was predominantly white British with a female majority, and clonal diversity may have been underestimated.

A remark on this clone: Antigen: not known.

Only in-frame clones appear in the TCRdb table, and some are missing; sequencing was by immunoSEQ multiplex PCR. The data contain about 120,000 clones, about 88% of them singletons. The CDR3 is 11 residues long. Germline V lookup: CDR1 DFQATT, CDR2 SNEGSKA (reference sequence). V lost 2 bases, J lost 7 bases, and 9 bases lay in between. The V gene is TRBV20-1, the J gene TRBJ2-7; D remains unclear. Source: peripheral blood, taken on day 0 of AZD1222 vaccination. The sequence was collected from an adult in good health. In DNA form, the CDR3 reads TGCAGTGCTAGACGGGCCGATGAGCAGTACTTC. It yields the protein CSARRADEQYF.